This T cell receptor (beta chain) comes out of a study of CD8 T cells in Susac syndrome. Reverse transcription of about 0.5 to 1 ug RNA used random hexamers. The TCR beta CDR3 was amplified by immunoSEQ multiplex PCR across 54 Vbeta, 13 Jbeta. MiXCR, applied by TCRdb to the immunoSEQ multiplex PCR reads, yields one record per CDR3 protein. The data contain about 120,000 distinct CDR3 sequences, around 95% of them singletons. TEMRA cells were FACS-enriched and CD8+ and CD4+ T cells negatively isolated. The clonotype was recovered from a human donor in good health. Sequencing was performed on CD4+ T cells from PBMCs.

This CDR3 reads CASSQELAGGPNEQFF. CDR3 nucleotides: TGTGCCAGCAGCCAAGAATTAGCGGGAGGGCCCAATGAGCAGTTCTTC. This chain links TRBV3-1 with TRBJ2-1, with 11 bases that match TRBD2. The junction had 4 bases not matched to a gene; V was cut back by 0 bases and J by 6 bases. The germline V gene has CDR1 LGHDT and CDR2 YNNKEL (reference sequence). CDR3 size: 16 residues.